Described below is a single TCR beta chain sequence and its context. The table came from immunoSEQ multiplex PCR; TCRdb's copy has only in-frame clones and leaves some out. Among approximately 15,000 clones listed, around 76% were seen once. This specimen comes from a study of OX40 agonist ivuxolimab in advanced cancers. The wider study: The diagnoses of dose-escalation patients were hepatocellular carcinoma, melanoma, renal cell or head and neck cancer. The mean age was approximately 60 years, ranging from 23 to 79, with about four fifths of participants male.

The germline V and J ends were trimmed by 7 bases and 7 bases, with 13 bases remaining between them. CDR3 length equals 12 residues. From germline, CDR1 is MNHNY and CDR2 SVGAGI (reference sequence). Here the sequenced sample was CD4+ or CD8+ T cells sorted from blood, taken in a trial of the OX40 agonist ivuxolimab. The origin of this receptor is an adult with an advanced solid tumor such as melanoma, head and neck, liver or kidney cancer. V and J are TRBV6-6 and TRBJ2-5, with D tentatively TRBD1 (6 bases). For the CDR3, the DNA is TGTGCCAGCACTTCACTCAGGGGGACCCAGTACTTC. This sequence encodes CASTSLRGTQYF.